This T cell receptor beta chain was sequenced for a study of blood T cells in healthy people across ages. Study-wide background: Per every two T cells, about one barcoded beta molecule was captured by template switching. Findings and caveats of the study: Investigators viewed diversity estimates from one million T cells as underestimates, the study reported.

The use of a sample-barcoded 5' primer and a J-beta primer mix characterized a second PCR of roughly 6 to 12 cycles. Each cDNA was tagged by a template-switch adaptor containing 12 random nucleotides. MiXCR, applied by TCRdb to the 5' RACE reads, yields one record per CDR3 protein. The sample holds about 780,000 distinct CDR3 sequences; 46% are singletons and the top ten take about a sixth. Unmatched junction bases numbered 13, after V lost 6 bases and J lost 1 base. The CDR3 is 19 amino acids. Germline V gene data show CDR1 as LGHDT and CDR2 as YNNKEL (reference sequence). Peripheral blood samples of 7.5 to 10 milliliters were drawn from each donor. A few counts support this clonotype. Its antigen is unknown.

V is TRBV3-1 and J is TRBJ2-3, with 13 bases that match TRBD2. The source material was blood. The receptor was derived from a man aged 80 or over in good health. The chain's CDR3 is CASSHTGTSGIGGTDTQYF. The CDR3 coding sequence is TGTGCCAGCAGTCATACCGGGACTAGCGGGATTGGGGGCACAGATACGCAGTATTTT.